This TCR beta chain was captured by sequencing in a study of a mutant IDH1 vaccine in newly diagnosed glioma. Looked up from germline, CDR1 is LNHDA and CDR2 is SQIVND (reference sequence). Germline trimming cut 3 bases from V and 6 bases from J; bases unmatched to any gene: 10. This CDR3 region has 16 residues. Profiled with immunoSEQ multiplex PCR; TCRdb holds only in-frame clones, not every one. The sample lists some 120,000 clones, about 80% occurring once. Only a few counts were recorded for this clone. Antigen: not known. As to time point: week 11, during vaccination. Vaccine doses each comprised 300 ug of mutant IDH1 20-mer peptide, with topical imiquimod. Findings of the study overall: Pseudoprogression showed no apparent link to changes in top peripheral T cell clonotypes.

The material was PBMCs, obtained from a glioma patient whose treatment included an IDH1 peptide vaccine. The source is a man in his forties or fifties with glioma. This chain joins TRBV19 and TRBJ1-5; 8 nucleotides line up with TRBD1. The CDR3 sequence is CASSIRQGATSQPQHF. The CDR3 DNA reads TGTGCCAGTAGTATTAGGCAGGGGGCAACTAGTCAGCCCCAGCATTTT. The full variable domain, its missing parts supplied by reference TRBV19 and TRBJ1-5, is DGGITQSPKYLFRKEGQNVTLSCEQNLNHDAMYWYRQDPGQGLRLIYYSQIVNDFQKGDIAEGYSVSREKKESFPLTVTSAQKNPTAFYLCASSIRQGATSQPQHFGDGTRLSIL.